Listed below are T cell receptor beta chains from one sample, sequenced in a study of shared clonotypes between healthy human individuals. The repertoire was sequenced with immunoSEQ multiplex PCR; TCRdb's copy has only in-frame clones and lacks some. The table has about 1 million clones, more than 60% seen once. Sequencing was done on a sample of memory CD4+ T cells sorted from blood. All receptors derive from a man between 18 and 29 years old in good health. Both conserved end residues are part of each CDR3. A D gene is named only where the DNA matches it firmly. Size tells how often a clone was seen (once, few, many) or the class of an expanded clone, and some rows leave it out.

V	D	J	size	CDR3	DNA
TRBV20-1	-	TRBJ2-5	once	CSAGQETQYF	TGCAGTGCTGGCCAGGAGACCCAGTACTTC
TRBV9	TRBD1	TRBJ1-3	-	CASSNPGQGGLGGNTIYF	TGTGCCAGCAGCAACCCGGGACAGGGGGGTTTAGGTGGAAACACCATATATTTT
TRBV7-2	TRBD2	TRBJ2-7	once	CASSPASGRAGEQYF	TGTGCCAGCAGCCCTGCTAGCGGGAGGGCCGGGGAGCAGTACTTC
TRBV5-4	-	TRBJ2-2	-	CASSPASNTGELFF	TGTGCCAGCAGCCCAGCTAGTAACACCGGGGAGCTGTTTTTT
TRBV5-1	-	TRBJ1-1	once	CASSLQGSTEAFF	TGCGCCAGCAGCTTGCAGGGGTCCACTGAAGCTTTCTTT
TRBV29-1	-	TRBJ2-7	few	CSVHTGGLNEQYF	TGCAGCGTGCACACCGGGGGGCTGAACGAGCAGTACTTC
TRBV5-6	-	TRBJ2-1	-	CASSLVASNEQFF	TGTGCCAGCAGCTTGGTAGCGTCCAATGAGCAGTTCTTC
TRBV25-1	TRBD1	TRBJ1-2	-	CASSEPGTGVNYGYTF	TGTGCCAGCAGTGAACCCGGGACAGGGGTTAACTATGGCTACACCTTC
TRBV27	TRBD2	TRBJ2-7	-	CASSPQTSANYEQYF	TGTGCCAGCAGTCCCCAGACTAGCGCCAACTACGAGCAGTACTTC
TRBV2	-	TRBJ2-7	-	CASIEQGYEQYF	TGTGCCAGCATTGAACAGGGCTACGAGCAGTACTTC
TRBV5-1	TRBD1	TRBJ2-7	-	CASSRDREKYEQYF	TGCGCCAGCAGCCGGGACAGGGAAAAGTACGAGCAGTACTTC
TRBV4-3	-	TRBJ2-2	few	CASSQDVGWAGELFF	TGCGCCAGCAGCCAAGATGTAGGTTGGGCCGGGGAGCTGTTTTTT
TRBV7-2	TRBD1	TRBJ1-6	few	CASSLGQGANSPLHF	TGTGCCAGCAGCTTAGGGCAGGGGGCGAATTCACCCCTCCACTTT
TRBV6-5	TRBD1	TRBJ1-4	-	CASSYGQGAREKLFF	TGTGCCAGCAGTTACGGACAGGGGGCGAGAGAAAAACTGTTTTTT
TRBV5-8	TRBD2	TRBJ2-1	-	CASSFLGTSKADEQFF	TGTGCCAGCAGCTTCTTAGGGACTAGTAAGGCGGATGAGCAGTTCTTC
TRBV13	-	TRBJ2-7	-	CASSRDWSRGSYEQYF	TGTGCCAGCAGCCGAGATTGGTCCCGGGGCTCCTACGAGCAGTACTTC
TRBV27	-	TRBJ2-1	-	CASSPSRTNGYNEQFF	TGTGCCAGCAGTCCTTCCAGGACTAATGGGTACAATGAGCAGTTCTTC
TRBV29-1	-	TRBJ1-1	-	CSVGDTEAFF	TGCAGCGTAGGGGACACTGAAGCTTTCTTT
TRBV5-6	-	TRBJ1-2	few	CASRRDRDPMFYGYTF	TGTGCCAGCAGGCGGGACCGGGACCCTATGTTCTATGGCTACACCTTC
TRBV5-5	-	TRBJ2-1	-	CASSLEFGQAQFF	TGTGCCAGCAGCTTGGAGTTTGGGCAGGCGCAGTTCTTC
TRBV9	TRBD1	TRBJ1-3	-	CASSVTGGAYGTIYF	TGTGCCAGCAGCGTTACAGGGGGGGCATACGGCACCATATATTTT
TRBV6-5	-	TRBJ1-3	-	CASSSSTKFSGNTIYF	TGTGCCAGCAGTTCCTCGACGAAATTCTCTGGAAACACCATATATTTT
TRBV11-2	-	TRBJ1-1	-	CASSIRMNTEAFF	TGTGCCAGCAGCATCAGGATGAACACTGAAGCTTTCTTT
TRBV6-1	-	TRBJ1-3	-	CASSGGTGNTIYF	TGTGCCAGCAGTGGGGGTACTGGAAACACCATATATTTT